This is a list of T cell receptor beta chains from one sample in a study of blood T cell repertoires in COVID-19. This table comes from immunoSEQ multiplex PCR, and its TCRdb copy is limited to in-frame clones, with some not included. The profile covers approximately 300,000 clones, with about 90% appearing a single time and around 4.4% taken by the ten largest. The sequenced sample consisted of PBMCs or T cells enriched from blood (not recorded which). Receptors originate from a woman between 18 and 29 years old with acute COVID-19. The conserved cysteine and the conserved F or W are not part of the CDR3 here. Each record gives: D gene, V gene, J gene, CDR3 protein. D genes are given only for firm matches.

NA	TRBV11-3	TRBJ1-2	ASSLDRIKGNYGYT
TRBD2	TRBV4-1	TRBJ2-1	ASSQERSGRAGYEQF
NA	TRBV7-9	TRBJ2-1	ASSLNPGSYNEQF
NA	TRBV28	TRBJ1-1	ASSLISRFNTEAF
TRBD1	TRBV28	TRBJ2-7	ASSSDEQGAR
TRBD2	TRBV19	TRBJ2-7	ASRRAGTEEQY
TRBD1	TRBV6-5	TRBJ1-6	ASSNRGRNSPLH
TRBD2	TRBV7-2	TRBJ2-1	ASSFPSGRTGNEQF
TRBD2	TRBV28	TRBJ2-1	ASSLLAGEGNEQF
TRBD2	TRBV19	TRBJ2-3	ASSTGLGLAGPSTDTQY
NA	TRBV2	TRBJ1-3	ASQRGNTIY
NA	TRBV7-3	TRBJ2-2	ASSLELYGGELF
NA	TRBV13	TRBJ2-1	ASSLGENNEQF
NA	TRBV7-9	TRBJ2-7	ASSLSSAHYEQY
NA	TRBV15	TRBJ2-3	ATAAGTDSTDTQY
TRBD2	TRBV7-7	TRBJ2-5	ASSRISGVRETQY
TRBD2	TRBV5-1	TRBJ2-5	ASSLAAVPGGETQY
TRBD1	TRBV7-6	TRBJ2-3	ASSLGQGAADTQY
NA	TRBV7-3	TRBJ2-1	ASSFGSNEQF
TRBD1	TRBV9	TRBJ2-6	ASSVGGQGRSGANVLT
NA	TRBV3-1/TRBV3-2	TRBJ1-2	ASSQDGSFGYGYT
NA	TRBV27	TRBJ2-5	ASSLLGGEETQY
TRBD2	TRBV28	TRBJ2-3	ASTSPTSAY
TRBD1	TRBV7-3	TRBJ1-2	ASSPDRPRGYGYT
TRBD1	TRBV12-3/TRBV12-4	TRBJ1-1	ASSAPGQLRSF
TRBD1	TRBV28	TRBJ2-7	ASSLEGGGYEQY
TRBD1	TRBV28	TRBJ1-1	ASSLRTGSKAEAF
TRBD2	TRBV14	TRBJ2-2	ASSRKVAGGRTGELF
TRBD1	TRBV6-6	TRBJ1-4	ASTGQGEKLF
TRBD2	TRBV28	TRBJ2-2	ASSFPRGTQNTGELF
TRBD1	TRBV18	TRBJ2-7	ASSPLGQGSYEQY
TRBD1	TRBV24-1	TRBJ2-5	ATGDSEETQY
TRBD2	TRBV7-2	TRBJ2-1	ASSLSGSSAYNEQF
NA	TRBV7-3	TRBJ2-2	ASSPLPRGGPNTGELF
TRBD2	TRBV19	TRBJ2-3	ASSGLADTDTQY
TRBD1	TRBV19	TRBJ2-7	ASCPGGDRGGEQY
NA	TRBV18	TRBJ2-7	ASSPPNRNTYEQY
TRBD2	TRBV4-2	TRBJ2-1	ASSQEGLEGYNEQF
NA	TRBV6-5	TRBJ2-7	ASSYSPREAYEQY
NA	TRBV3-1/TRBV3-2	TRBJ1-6	ASSGGYQNSPLH
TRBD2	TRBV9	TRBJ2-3	ASKPGLAPDTQY
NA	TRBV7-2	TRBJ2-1	ASSLAGVRGGSYNEQF
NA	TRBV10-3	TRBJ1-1	AISEKTALEAF
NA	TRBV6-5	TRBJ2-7	ATRRQDNYEQY
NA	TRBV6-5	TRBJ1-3	ASTRPGLSGNTIY
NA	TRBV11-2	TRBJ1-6	ASSLLGQTYNSPLH
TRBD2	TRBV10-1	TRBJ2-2	ASRSSGSNTGELF
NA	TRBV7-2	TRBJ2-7	ASSLVFGIPTYEQY
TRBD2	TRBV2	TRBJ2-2	ASSIASGTGELF
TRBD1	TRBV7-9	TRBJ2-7	ASSSRDRRYEQY
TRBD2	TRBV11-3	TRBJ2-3	ASSLGFVAGLVIDTQY
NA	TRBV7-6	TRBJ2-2	ASSPSGTGELF
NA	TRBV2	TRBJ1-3	ASSGLGGDGDTIY
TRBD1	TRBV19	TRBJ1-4	ASSIPSGTGGKKLF
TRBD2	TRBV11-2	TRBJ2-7	ASSLASAGGGYEQY
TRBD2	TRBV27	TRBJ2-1	ASSLVGLAVADEQF
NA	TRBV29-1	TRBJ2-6	SVFEAPNYVSGANVLT
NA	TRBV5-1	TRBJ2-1	ASSLEPSGRSSYNEQF
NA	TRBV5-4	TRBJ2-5	ASSLIGVGDQETQY